These 27 T cell receptor beta chains came from one sample sequenced in a study of blood T cell repertoires in COVID-19. TCRdb's copy holds only in-frame clones and misses some; the assay was immunoSEQ multiplex PCR. Altogether about 220,000 clones are present, about nine tenths being singletons, with the ten largest covering 2.2%. Specimen: peripheral blood. Source of these receptors: a man aged 25 to 40 who had recovered from COVID-19.

The chain links TRBV7-9 to TRBJ1-2; 9 bases match TRBD1. V lost 4 bases to trimming and J lost 8 bases; unmatched junction nucleotides: 14. Germline assignment: CDR1 SEHNR and CDR2 FQNEAQ (reference sequence). The CDR3 totals 16 residues. The DNA for the CDR3 is TGTGCCAGCAGCTCTATCCGGGACAGGGTAGTGAGGGGCTACACCTTC. This codes for CASSSIRDRVVRGYTF.

This clone was observed a handful of times. Here the CDR3 DNA reads TGTGCCAGTAGTATAAATTACTACGAGCAGTACTTC. Translated, it gives CASSINYYEQYF. The genes are TRBV19 and TRBJ2-7, with no clear D. This CDR3 has 12 residues. Germline CDR1 and CDR2: LNHDA and SQIVND (reference sequence). V gave up 2 bases and J gave up 3 bases, with 5 bases separating them.

This clone appeared a single time. This rearrangement joins TRBV20-1 to TRBJ1-2; no clear D. The CDR3 extends over 11 amino acids. V shed 5 bases and J shed 7 bases, with 11 bases lying between them. Germline V gene sequence: CDR1 DFQATT, CDR2 SNEGSKA (reference sequence). The CDR3 here is CSAPKEVGYTF. The CDR3, as DNA: TGCAGTGCTCCTAAGGAGGTTGGCTACACCTTC.

The chain carries TRBV29-1 and TRBJ2-1, with 9 positions matching TRBD2. J lost 9 bases, V lost 7 bases, and 1 base had no gene match. The CDR3 contains 10 residues. Germline loops: CDR1 SQVTM, CDR2 ANQGSEA. Here the CDR3 DNA reads TGCAGCGGGCGGGAGGGTGAGCAGTTCTTC. Translating gives CSGREGEQFF.

This clone was observed once. The V call is TRBV19, the J call TRBJ1-5, with D possibly matching TRBD1 (5 bases). CDR1 and CDR2 from the germline V gene are LNHDA and SQIVND (reference sequence). The CDR3 is 13 amino acids. V lost 11 bases, J lost 4 bases, and 15 bases lay in between. The CDR3 bases are TGTGCCGGGTCGGGCAGGGTGAATCAGCCCCAGCATTTT. This encodes CAGSGRVNQPQHF.

This chain joins TRBV12-5 and TRBJ2-2; 7 positions match TRBD1. J gave up 1 base and V 5 bases, and 7 bases lay outside the gene matches. This CDR3 region has 16 residues. Germline V gene sequence: CDR1 LGHNT, CDR2 FRNRAP. The CDR3 coding sequence is TGTGCTAGTGGTAAATACCGGACAGGGAACACCGGGGAGCTGTTTTTT. It codes for CASGKYRTGNTGELFF.

The V call is TRBV7-9, the J call TRBJ1-5; 7 nucleotides match TRBD1. The J segment lost 4 bases and the V segment lost 7 bases, leaving 4 bases of the junction unmatched. Germline lookup yields CDR1 SEHNR and CDR2 FQNEAQ (reference sequence). This CDR3 contains 13 residues. DNA of the CDR3: TGTGCCAGCACCCAGGGGGGAAATCAGCCCCAGCATTTT. Translation gives CASTQGGNQPQHF.

The chain recombines TRBV19 with TRBJ1-2; D gene unclear. CDR1 is LNHDA and CDR2 is SQIVND in the germline V gene (reference sequence). With 4 bases removed from V and 3 bases from J, the gap between germline ends came to 12 bases. The CDR3 sequence is 14 residues long. CDR3 in DNA: TGTGCCAGTAGTACCAGCGGGGAGGACTATGGCTACACCTTC. Translation gives CASSTSGEDYGYTF.

This chain joins TRBV7-2 and TRBJ1-2, with D maybe TRBD1 (5 bases). The CDR3 is 14 amino acids. Germline-derived CDR1 and CDR2 are SGHTA and FQGNSA. Trimming removed 5 bases at V and 1 base at J, with 11 bases between. The CDR3 DNA reads TGTGCCAGCAGCGCCTGGACATTTAACTATGGCTACACCTTC. Protein sequence: CASSAWTFNYGYTF. The whole variable domain, filled in from reference TRBV7-2 and TRBJ1-2, reads GAGVSQSPSNKVTEKGKDVELRCDPISGHTALYWYRQSLGQGLEFLIYFQGNSAPDKSGLPSDRFSAERTGGSVSTLTIQRTQQEDSAVYLCASSAWTFNYGYTFGSGTRLTVV.

This chain links TRBV27 with TRBJ1-4; possible D gene TRBD1, 5 bases. CDR3 size: 14 residues. Germline V gene lookup returns CDR1 MNHEY and CDR2 SMNVEV (reference sequence). V lost 5 bases, J lost 3 bases, and 10 bases lay in between. The CDR3 spells CASSPGGPNEKLFF. Written as DNA, the CDR3 is TGTGCCAGCAGTCCCGGGGGACCTAATGAAAAACTGTTTTTT.

V and J are TRBV6-5 and TRBJ2-3, with D maybe TRBD2 (5 bases). The CDR3 runs 14 residues. V lost 2 bases to trimming and J lost 4 bases, with 10 bases between them. Looked up from germline, CDR1 is MNHEY and CDR2 is SVGAGI. The CDR3 DNA follows: TGTGCCAGCAGTTACATTCCGGGATCAGATACGCAGTATTTT. Its translation is CASSYIPGSDTQYF.

The chain links TRBV6-5 to TRBJ1-5; D call uncertain. Germline V CDR1 and CDR2: MNHEY, SVGAGI. V lost 7 bases and J 8 bases, leaving 12 bases between the germline ends. This CDR3 is 12 amino acids long. The CDR3 is CASTHSQKPQHF. In DNA, the CDR3 is TGTGCCAGCACCCACAGTCAGAAGCCCCAGCATTTT.

The rearrangement uses TRBV10-1 and TRBJ2-3, with 9 bases lining up with TRBD2. Trimming removed 5 bases from V and 7 bases from J; junction bases left unmatched: 4. CDR3 length: 13 amino acids. From germline, CDR1 is WNHNN and CDR2 SYGVQD (reference sequence). This CDR3 is CASSSAGGHTQYF. For the CDR3, the DNA is TGCGCCAGCAGTTCCGCGGGGGGGCATACGCAGTATTTT.

The chain has TRBV19 and TRBJ1-3; D is possibly TRBD1 (6 bases). Trimming took 7 bases from V and 2 from J, leaving 15 bases between them. The CDR3 is 15 amino acids. Germline values: CDR1 LNHDA, CDR2 SQIVND (reference sequence). The CDR3 DNA is TGTGCCAGTACCTCCCGGGGGGCCGCTGGAAACACCATATATTTT. The encoded protein is CASTSRGAAGNTIYF.

The chain joins TRBV27 to TRBJ2-7; no firm D call. This CDR3 is built from 14 residues. Per germline, CDR1 MNHEY and CDR2 SMNVEV (reference sequence). The ends were cut back, 8 bases at V and 1 base at J, with 15 bases in the middle. Written as DNA, the CDR3 is TGTGCCAGCGCCTCAACTCCAGGATCCTACGAGCAGTACTTC. It yields the protein CASASTPGSYEQYF.

This clone was observed once. V gene TRBV5-8 combines with J gene TRBJ2-3; 11 bases are a match to TRBD2. V shed 1 base, J shed 4 bases, and the junction held 2 bases outside the gene matches. The CDR3 extends over 15 amino acids. Germline V gives CDR1 SGHTS, CDR2 YDEGEE. CDR3 DNA sequence: TGTGCCAGCAGCTTGAGACTAGCGGGGTCAGATACGCAGTATTTT. This sequence encodes CASSLRLAGSDTQYF.

The chain joins TRBV5-1 to TRBJ2-7; D is undetermined. V lost 0 bases, J lost 2 bases, and 12 bases lay in between. The CDR3 is 15 amino acids. Germline V gene lookup returns CDR1 SGHRS and CDR2 YFSETQ. CDR3 coding DNA: TGCGCCAGCAGCTTGGCCAGCACACAGACCTACGAGCAGTACTTC. This codes for CASSLASTQTYEQYF. Filled out from reference TRBV5-1 and TRBJ2-7, the complete variable domain reads KAGVTQTPRYLIKTRGQQVTLSCSPISGHRSVSWYQQTPGQGLQFLFEYFSETQRNKGNFPGRFSGRQFSNSRSEMNVSTLELGDSALYLCASSLASTQTYEQYFGPGTRLTVT.

V gene TRBV4-2 combines with J gene TRBJ1-2; D may be TRBD1 (6 bases). Germline CDR1 LGHNA, CDR2 YNFKEQ. The CDR3 is 16 amino acids. Between the trimmed V and J ends, which lost 4 bases and 4 bases, there was a span of 19 bases. The CDR3 DNA reads as TGTGCCAGCAGCCGCCACCCCGACAGGACCGCCTATGGCTACACCTTC. This codes for CASSRHPDRTAYGYTF.

V gene TRBV6-5 combines with J gene TRBJ2-5, with D possibly being TRBD1 (5 bases). Per germline, CDR1 MNHEY and CDR2 SVGAGI. V was pared by 5 bases and J by 1 base, with 11 bases between. This CDR3 contains 14 residues. DNA of the CDR3: TGTGCCAGCAGTAATTTCAGGGTCCAAGAGACCCAGTACTTC. Amino acids: CASSNFRVQETQYF.

This chain uses TRBV27 with TRBJ1-2; 7 nucleotides match TRBD1. The junction had 10 bases not matched to a gene; V was cut back by 5 bases and J by 7 bases. The CDR3 length is 14 residues. Germline V gene data show CDR1 as MNHEY and CDR2 as SMNVEV (reference sequence). The CDR3 spells CASSRYGQDLGYTF. In DNA form, the CDR3 reads TGTGCCAGCAGTCGTTACGGACAGGACCTTGGCTACACCTTC.

This clone appeared a few times. J is TRBJ2-1 and V is TRBV18; 13 bases are a match to TRBD2. V lost 6 bases and J lost 8; bases outside the gene matches: 7. Germline CDR1 KGHSH, CDR2 LQKENI. The CDR3 is 15 residues long. In nucleotides, the CDR3 is TGTGCCAGCTCTCCCACTAGCGGGGGGGCCTATGAGCAGTTCTTC. Protein sequence: CASSPTSGGAYEQFF.

The chain is built from TRBV7-2 and TRBJ1-4; D is ambiguous. Between the trimmed V and J ends, which lost 3 bases and 8 bases, there was a span of 4 bases. CDR3 size: 11 residues. Looked up from germline, CDR1 is SGHTA and CDR2 is FQGNSA. The CDR3 DNA sequence: TGTGCCAGCAGCTTGCGGGAAAAACTGTTTTTT. Amino acids: CASSLREKLFF. The variable domain in full, with the rest retrieved from reference TRBV7-2 and TRBJ1-4, is GAGVSQSPSNKVTEKGKDVELRCDPISGHTALYWYRQSLGQGLEFLIYFQGNSAPDKSGLPSDRFSAERTGGSVSTLTIQRTQQEDSAVYLCASSLREKLFFGSGTQLSVL.

Regarding this clone: This sample also contains other DNA sequences that code for the same CDR3. The chain uses TRBV9 and TRBJ2-2, with 7 bases matching TRBD1. Germline values: CDR1 SGDLS, CDR2 YYNGEE. V shed 0 bases and J 0 bases; nucleotides not matched to a gene: 2. The CDR3 loop spans 16 amino acids. The CDR3 coding sequence is TGTGCCAGCAGCGTAGCAACAGGGGCGAACACCGGGGAGCTGTTTTTT. Amino acids: CASSVATGANTGELFF.

This clone was recorded a few times. The chain recombines TRBV18 with TRBJ1-2; TRBD1 aligns across 8 bases. This CDR3 region has 16 residues. The J segment lost 4 bases and the V segment lost 3 bases, leaving 10 bases of the junction unmatched. CDR1 and CDR2 from the germline V gene are KGHSH and LQKENI. CDR3 sequence reads: CASSPGPGGEGYGYTF. The DNA of the CDR3 is TGTGCCAGCTCACCCGGGCCAGGGGGCGAGGGCTATGGCTACACCTTC.

The genes are TRBV11-2 and TRBJ2-3; tentatively, D is TRBD2 (7 bases). This CDR3 is 17 amino acids long. Germline V lookup: CDR1 SGHAT, CDR2 FQNNGV. V gave up 1 base and J gave up 1 base, with 15 bases separating them. The CDR3 DNA reads as TGTGCCAGCAGCTTAGGAATTCTGGGGGGGCGCACAGATACGCAGTATTTT. This sequence encodes CASSLGILGGRTDTQYF. Using reference TRBV11-2 and TRBJ2-3 for the parts outside the CDR3, the full variable domain is EAGVAQSPRYKIIEKRQSVAFWCNPISGHATLYWYQQILGQGPKLLIQFQNNGVVDDSQLPKDRFSAERLKGVDSTLKIQPAKLEDSAVYLCASSLGILGGRTDTQYFGPGTRLTVL.

The sample holds one count of this clone. The chain carries TRBV28 and TRBJ1-4; the match to TRBD1 covers 7 bases. Germline V CDR1 and CDR2: MDHEN, SYDVKM. The CDR3 is made up of 12 amino acids. After removal of 4 bases from V and 12 bases from J, the junction contained 5 bases not matched to a gene. The CDR3 DNA follows: TGTGCCAGCAGTTCGACAGGGAGAGAACTGTTTTTT. It specifies CASSSTGRELFF.

This chain joins TRBV20-1 and TRBJ1-5, with D unresolved. Trimming pared 3 bases from V and 3 bases from J, leaving 24 bases between. The CDR3 length is 18 residues. CDR1 is DFQATT and CDR2 is SNEGSKA in the germline V gene (reference sequence). In DNA form, the CDR3 reads TGCAGTGCTAGTGGGAGGCCCCCCCCGAGATTCGACAATCAGCCCCAGCATTTT. Translated, it gives CSASGRPPPRFDNQPQHF.